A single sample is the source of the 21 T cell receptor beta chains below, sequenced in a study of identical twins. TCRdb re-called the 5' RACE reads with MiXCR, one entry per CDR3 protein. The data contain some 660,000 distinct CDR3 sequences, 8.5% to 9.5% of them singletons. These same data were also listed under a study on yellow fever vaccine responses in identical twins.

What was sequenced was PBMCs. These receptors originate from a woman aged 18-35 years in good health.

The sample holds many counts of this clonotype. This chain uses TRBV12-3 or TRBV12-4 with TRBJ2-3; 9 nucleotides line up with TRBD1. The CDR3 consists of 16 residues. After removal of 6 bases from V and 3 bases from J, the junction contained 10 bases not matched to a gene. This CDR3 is CASSPPGTGLTDTQYF. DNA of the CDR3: TGTGCCAGCAGCCCTCCCGGGACAGGGTTAACAGATACGCAGTATTTT.

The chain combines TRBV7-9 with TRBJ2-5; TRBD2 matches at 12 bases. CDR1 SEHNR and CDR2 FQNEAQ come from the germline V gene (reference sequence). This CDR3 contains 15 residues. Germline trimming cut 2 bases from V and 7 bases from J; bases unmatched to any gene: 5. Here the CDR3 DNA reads TGTGCCAGCAGCTTACTAGCGGGAGGGCCGGTGACCCAGTACTTC. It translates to CASSLLAGGPVTQYF.

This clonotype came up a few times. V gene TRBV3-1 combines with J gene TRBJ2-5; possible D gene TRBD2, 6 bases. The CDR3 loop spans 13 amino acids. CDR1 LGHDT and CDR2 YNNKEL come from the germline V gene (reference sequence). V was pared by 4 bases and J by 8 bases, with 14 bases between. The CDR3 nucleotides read TGTGCCAGCAGCCCAGGACTACACCTAACCCAGTACTTC. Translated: CASSPGLHLTQYF.

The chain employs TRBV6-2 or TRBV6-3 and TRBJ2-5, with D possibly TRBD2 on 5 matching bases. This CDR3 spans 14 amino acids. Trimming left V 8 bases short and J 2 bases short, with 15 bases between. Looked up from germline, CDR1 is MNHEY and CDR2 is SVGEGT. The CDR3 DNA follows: TGTGCCAGCTTGGACTCCCTGGTGCAAGAGACCCAGTACTTC. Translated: CASLDSLVQETQYF.

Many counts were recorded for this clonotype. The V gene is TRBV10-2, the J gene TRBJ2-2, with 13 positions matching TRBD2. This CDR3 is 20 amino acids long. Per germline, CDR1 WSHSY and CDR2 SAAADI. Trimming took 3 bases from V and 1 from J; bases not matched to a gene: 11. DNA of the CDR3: TGCGCCAGCAGTGATTCCGATGGACTAGCGGGGGACATGAACACCGGGGAGCTGTTTTTT. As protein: CASSDSDGLAGDMNTGELFF.

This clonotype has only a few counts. The CDR3 region is CSVEVSRTASYEQYF. The CDR3 DNA sequence: TGCAGCGTTGAAGTGAGCAGGACAGCCTCCTACGAGCAGTACTTC. This sequence joins TRBV29-1 and TRBJ2-7, with a weak D call TRBD1 (6 bases). Germline V CDR1 and CDR2: SQVTM, ANQGSEA. V gave up 1 base and J gave up 0 bases, with 13 bases separating them. The CDR3 has 15 residues.

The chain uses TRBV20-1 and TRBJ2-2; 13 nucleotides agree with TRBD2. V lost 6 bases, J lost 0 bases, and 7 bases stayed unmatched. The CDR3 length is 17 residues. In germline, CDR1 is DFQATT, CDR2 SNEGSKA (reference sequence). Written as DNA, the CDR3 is TGCAGTGCAAATAAACTAGCGGGAGGGCCGAACACCGGGGAGCTGTTTTTT. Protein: CSANKLAGGPNTGELFF.

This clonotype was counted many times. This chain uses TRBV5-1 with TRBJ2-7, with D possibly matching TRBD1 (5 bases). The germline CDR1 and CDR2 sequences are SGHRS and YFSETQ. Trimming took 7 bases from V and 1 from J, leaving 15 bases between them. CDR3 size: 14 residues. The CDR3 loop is CASLKLRASYEQYF. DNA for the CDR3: TGCGCCAGCCTAAAGCTCAGGGCGTCCTACGAGCAGTACTTC.

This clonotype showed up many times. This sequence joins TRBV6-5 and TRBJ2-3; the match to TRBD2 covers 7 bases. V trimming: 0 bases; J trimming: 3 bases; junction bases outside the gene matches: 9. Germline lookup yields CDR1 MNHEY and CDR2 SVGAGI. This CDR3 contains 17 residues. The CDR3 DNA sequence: TGTGCCAGCAGTTACTCGTCTCTGGCTAGCGGAACAGATACGCAGTATTTT. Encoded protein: CASSYSSLASGTDTQYF.

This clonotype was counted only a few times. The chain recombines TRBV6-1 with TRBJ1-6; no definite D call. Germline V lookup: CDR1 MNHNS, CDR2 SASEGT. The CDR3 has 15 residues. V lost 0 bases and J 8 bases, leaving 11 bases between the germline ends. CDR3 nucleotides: TGTGCCAGCAGTGAAGCCGCATGGGGAGATTCACCCCTCCACTTT. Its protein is CASSEAAWGDSPLHF.

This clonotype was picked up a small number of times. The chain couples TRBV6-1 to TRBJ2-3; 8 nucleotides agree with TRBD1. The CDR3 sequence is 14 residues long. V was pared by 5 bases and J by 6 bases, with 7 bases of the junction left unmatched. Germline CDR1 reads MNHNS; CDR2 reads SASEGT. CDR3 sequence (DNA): TGTGCCAGCAGTACAAGACAGGGGAGGGATACGCAGTATTTT. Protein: CASSTRQGRDTQYF.

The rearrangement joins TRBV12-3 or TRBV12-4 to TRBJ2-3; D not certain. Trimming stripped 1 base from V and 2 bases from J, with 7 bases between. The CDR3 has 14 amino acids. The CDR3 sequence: CASSLEELTDTQYF. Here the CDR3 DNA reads TGTGCCAGCAGTTTAGAGGAGCTCACAGATACGCAGTATTTT.

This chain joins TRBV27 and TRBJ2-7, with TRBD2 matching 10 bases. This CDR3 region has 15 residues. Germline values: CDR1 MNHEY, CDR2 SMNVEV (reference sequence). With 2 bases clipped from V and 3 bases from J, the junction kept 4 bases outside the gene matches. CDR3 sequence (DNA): TGTGCCAGCAGTTTAGGTAGCGGGGGGCACTACGAGCAGTACTTC. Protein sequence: CASSLGSGGHYEQYF.

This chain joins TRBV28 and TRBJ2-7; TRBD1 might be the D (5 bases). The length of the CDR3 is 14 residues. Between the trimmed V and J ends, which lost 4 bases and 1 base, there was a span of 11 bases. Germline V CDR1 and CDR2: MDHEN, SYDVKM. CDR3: CASSSPRGSYEQYF. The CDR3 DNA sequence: TGTGCCAGCAGTTCCCCAAGGGGTTCCTACGAGCAGTACTTC.

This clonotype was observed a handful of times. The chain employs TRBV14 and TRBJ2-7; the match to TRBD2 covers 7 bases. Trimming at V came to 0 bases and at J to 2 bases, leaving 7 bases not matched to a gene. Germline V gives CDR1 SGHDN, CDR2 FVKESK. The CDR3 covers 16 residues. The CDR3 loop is CASSQDYASGTYEQYF. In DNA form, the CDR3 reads TGTGCCAGCAGCCAAGATTATGCTAGCGGAACCTACGAGCAGTACTTC.

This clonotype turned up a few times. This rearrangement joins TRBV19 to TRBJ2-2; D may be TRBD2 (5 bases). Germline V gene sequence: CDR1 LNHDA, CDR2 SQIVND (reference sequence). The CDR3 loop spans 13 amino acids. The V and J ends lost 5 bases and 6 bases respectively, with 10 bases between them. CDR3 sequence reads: CASSWSSPGELFF. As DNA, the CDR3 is TGTGCCAGTAGTTGGTCTAGCCCCGGGGAGCTGTTTTTT.

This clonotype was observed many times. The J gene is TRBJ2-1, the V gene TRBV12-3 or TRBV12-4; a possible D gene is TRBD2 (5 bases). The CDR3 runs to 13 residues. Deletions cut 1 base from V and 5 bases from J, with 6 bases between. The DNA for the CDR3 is TGTGCCAGCAGTTTAGGAGGGCACAATGAGCAGTTCTTC. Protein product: CASSLGGHNEQFF.

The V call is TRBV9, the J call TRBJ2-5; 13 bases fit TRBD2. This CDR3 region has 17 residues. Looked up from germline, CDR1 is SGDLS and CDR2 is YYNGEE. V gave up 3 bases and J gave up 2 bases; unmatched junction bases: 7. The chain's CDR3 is CASSGTSGSGVQETQYF. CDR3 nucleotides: TGTGCCAGCAGCGGGACTAGCGGGAGTGGAGTGCAAGAGACCCAGTACTTC.

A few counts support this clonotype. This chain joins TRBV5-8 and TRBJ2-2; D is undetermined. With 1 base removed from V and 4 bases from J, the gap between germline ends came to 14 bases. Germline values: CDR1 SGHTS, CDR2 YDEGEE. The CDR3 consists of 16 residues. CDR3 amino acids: CASSLRGSYGTGELFF. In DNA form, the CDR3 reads TGTGCCAGCAGCTTGCGAGGCAGCTACGGCACCGGGGAGCTGTTTTTT.

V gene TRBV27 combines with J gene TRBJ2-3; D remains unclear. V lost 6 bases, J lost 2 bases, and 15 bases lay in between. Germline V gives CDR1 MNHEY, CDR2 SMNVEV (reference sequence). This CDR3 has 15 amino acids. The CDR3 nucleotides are TGTGCCAGCAGCTCCAGAGGACCTTACACAGATACGCAGTATTTT. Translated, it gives CASSSRGPYTDTQYF.

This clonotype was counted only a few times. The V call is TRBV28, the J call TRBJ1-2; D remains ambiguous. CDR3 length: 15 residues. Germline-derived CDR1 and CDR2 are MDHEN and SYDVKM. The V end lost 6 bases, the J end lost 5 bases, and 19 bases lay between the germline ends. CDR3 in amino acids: CASSLDRTEGYGYTF. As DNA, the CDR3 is TGTGCCAGCAGCTTGGACCGGACGGAGGGATATGGCTACACCTTC.